The clone carrying this T cell receptor beta chain was seen a few times. This sample was included in a study of T cells after yellow fever vaccination. Study-wide background: When fractions had low cell numbers, they were prepared with SMART-Seq v4 Ultra Low Input.

Germline assignment: CDR1 SGHDT and CDR2 YYEEEE. The V and J ends lost 5 bases and 5 bases, in that order; junction bases with no gene match: 6. The length of the CDR3 is 15 residues. TCRdb called the 5' RACE reads again in MiXCR, with one record for every CDR3 protein. Of hundreds of thousands of distinct CDR3 sequences listed, approximately 13% were seen once; the top ten hold 14% to 15%. This chain uses TRBV5-6 with TRBJ2-1; 11 bases agree with TRBD2. The receptor was derived from a man aged 25 to 40 who received the YFV17D yellow fever vaccine. The starting material was PBMCs, obtained on the day of the yellow fever booster vaccination. The CDR3 coding sequence is TGTGCCAGCAGTCTAGCGGGAGGCGGGAACAATGAGCAGTTCTTC. It translates to CASSLAGGGNNEQFF. The complete variable domain, with remaining parts taken from reference TRBV5-6 and TRBJ2-1, reads DAGVTQSPTHLIKTRGQQVTLRCSPKSGHDTVSWYQQALGQGPQFIFQYYEEEERQRGNFPDRFSGHQFPNYSSELNVNALLLGDSALYLCASSLAGGGNNEQFFGPGTRLTVL.